This TCR beta chain was obtained from a study of T cell clusters in autoimmune cytopenias. Across the whole study: TRB sequencing had a median approximately 53,000 reads and about 2,400 distinct clonotypes per sample. Study observations and caveats: Clustering suggested that physiological T cell clusters were missing in primary autoimmune cytopenia patients. TRB repertoire shifts in secondary cytopenia and chronic lymphocytic leukemia mostly reflected lymphoma, not autoimmunity.

TRB was amplified by touch-down multiplex PCR, primer pools A and B combined. Reanalyzing the multiplex PCR reads, TCRdb keeps one entry per CDR3 protein, without DNA. Recorded here are several hundred distinct CDR3 sequences; the top ten clones represent more than 20%. This CDR3 region has 16 residues. CDR1 is DFQATT and CDR2 is SNEGSKA in the germline V gene (reference sequence). TRB amplification used approximately 250 ng of peripheral blood genomic DNA. Its frequency marks this clonotype as medium-sized. Its antigen is not known. This chain uses TRBV20-1 with TRBJ1-6; the D gene TCRdb calls, TRBD1, cannot be checked with no DNA. This TCR was sampled from a human donor with an autoimmune cytopenia or autoimmune hepatitis (not recorded which). The sequenced sample consisted of peripheral blood. CDR3 residues: CSARASGQGGNSPLHF.